The 5 T cell receptor beta chains below were found in one sample sequenced in a study of regulatory T cells in long-lasting Graves disease. The time point was: newly diagnosed GD, antithyroid drugs for less than 3 months. Extracted RNA from PBMCs served as the source of the TCR library. According to the study, TCR beta libraries were built with iRepertoire HTBI primers and CDR3-region Arm-PCR. Via MiXCR, TCRdb re-called the multiplex PCR reads, giving one row per CDR3 protein. Altogether approximately 470,000 distinct CDR3 sequences are present, 16% being singletons, with the ten largest covering 9% to 15%. The sample also formed part of further work on T cells in Graves' hyperthyroidism and ophthalmopathy.

The sample consisted of peripheral blood mononuclear cells (PBMCs), taken at new diagnosis, from a patient treated with antithyroid drugs. These receptors all stem from a man between 40 and 49 years old with Graves disease.

This clonotype has more than one count but fewer than ten. The CDR3 here is CASRFTGNTEAFF. CDR3 DNA sequence: TGTGCCAGCAGATTCACAGGGAACACTGAAGCTTTCTTT. The chain recombines TRBV7-2 with TRBJ1-1; perhaps TRBD1 as D (5 bases). V lost 6 bases and J 1 base, leaving 9 bases between the germline ends. Per germline, CDR1 SGHTA and CDR2 FQGNSA. CDR3 length equals 13 residues. Complete variable domain (other parts from reference TRBV7-2 and TRBJ1-1): GAGVSQSPSNKVTEKGKDVELRCDPISGHTALYWYRQSLGQGLEFLIYFQGNSAPDKSGLPSDRFSAERTGGSVSTLTIQRTQQEDSAVYLCASRFTGNTEAFFGQGTRLTVV.

This chain uses TRBV19 with TRBJ2-3; 7 bases match TRBD1. The junction had 11 bases not matched to a gene; V was cut back by 6 bases and J by 8 bases. This CDR3 is built from 14 residues. Germline V lookup: CDR1 LNHDA, CDR2 SQIVND (reference sequence). The CDR3 protein is CASSSGTAFSTQYF. The DNA for the CDR3 is TGTGCCAGTAGCTCCGGGACAGCCTTCTCTACGCAGTATTTT.

In this sample, this clonotype turned up many times. The chain couples TRBV28 to TRBJ2-1; 10 positions agree with TRBD2. With 6 bases clipped from V and 2 bases from J, the junction kept 7 bases outside the gene matches. The CDR3 sequence is 16 residues long. CDR1 is MDHEN, CDR2 SYDVKM, per germline. CDR3 coding DNA: TGTGCCAGCAGATCCCAAGCGGGAGGGCCCTACAATGAGCAGTTCTTC. This sequence encodes CASRSQAGGPYNEQFF. Using reference TRBV28 and TRBJ2-1 for the parts outside the CDR3, the full variable domain is DVKVTQSSRYLVKRTGEKVFLECVQDMDHENMFWYRQDPGLGLRLIYFSYDVKMKEKGDIPEGYSVSREKKERFSLILESASTNQTSMYLCASRSQAGGPYNEQFFGPGTRLTVL.

The sample holds a few counts of this clonotype. The chain links TRBV28 to TRBJ1-4, with D perhaps TRBD1 (5 bases). Trimming stripped 8 bases from V and 1 base from J, with 8 bases between. The CDR3 has 13 residues. The germline V gene has CDR1 MDHEN and CDR2 SYDVKM. CDR3 in amino acids: CASEGRTNEKLFF. CDR3 DNA: TGTGCCAGCGAGGGGAGAACTAATGAAAAACTGTTTTTT.

V and J are TRBV13 and TRBJ2-3; 9 positions match TRBD2. Germline trimming cut 3 bases from V and 11 bases from J; bases unmatched to any gene: 12. CDR3 length: 15 amino acids. The germline CDR1 and CDR2 sequences are PRHDT and FYEKMQ (reference sequence). The CDR3 sequence: CASSFRPFAGGEQYF. CDR3 DNA: TGTGCCAGCAGCTTCCGGCCTTTTGCGGGAGGGGAGCAGTATTTT.